Presented here are 27 T cell receptor beta chains from one specimen sequenced in a study of T cell repertoires in cytomegalovirus infection. TCRdb ran MiXCR on the reads and lists one entry per CDR3 protein. The sample holds roughly 180,000 distinct CDR3 sequences, approximately 18% seen once. The specimen was CD8+ T cells from PBMCs. These receptors came from a human donor in good health (CMV status not recorded). Some clones in this sample may be carry-over from other donors' samples.

In this sample, this clonotype turned up a few times. The rearrangement uses TRBV7-6 and TRBJ1-1; 7 nucleotides agree with TRBD1. The CDR3 extends over 16 amino acids. Per the germline V gene, CDR1 is SGHVS and CDR2 is FNYEAQ. With 0 bases clipped from V and 6 bases from J, the junction kept 10 bases outside the gene matches. The CDR3 reads CASSLARPGGNSEAFF. In DNA, the CDR3 is TGTGCCAGCAGCTTAGCACGCCCAGGGGGGAATTCTGAAGCTTTCTTT.

The J gene is TRBJ2-5, the V gene TRBV11-2; 12 nucleotides line up with TRBD1. J was trimmed by 4 bases and V by 4 bases; bases with no gene match: 7. The CDR3 length is 16 residues. CDR1 and CDR2 from the germline V gene are SGHAT and FQNNGV. The CDR3: CASSSGRDRGRETQYF. The CDR3 nucleotides read TGTGCCAGCAGCTCCGGCCGGGACAGGGGGCGAGAGACCCAGTACTTC.

CDR3 nucleotides: TGTGCCAGCAGCTTCGGGACAGTGGATCAGCCCCAGCATTTT. The encoded protein is CASSFGTVDQPQHF. The chain joins TRBV13 to TRBJ1-5, with TRBD1 matching over 7 bases. V lost 3 bases, J lost 5 bases, and 4 bases stayed unmatched. The length of the CDR3 is 14 residues. Germline values: CDR1 PRHDT, CDR2 FYEKMQ (reference sequence).

CDR3 bases: TGTGCCAGCATTGCTGATATCCGGGACAGATACTACGAGCAGTACTTC. Translated: CASIADIRDRYYEQYF. The chain has TRBV6-1 and TRBJ2-7; 7 nucleotides line up with TRBD1. V was clipped by 7 bases and J by 3 bases; unmatched bases: 15. Germline CDR1 MNHNS, CDR2 SASEGT. The length of the CDR3 is 16 residues.

The chain is built from TRBV20-1 and TRBJ1-2; no firm D call. Trimming pared 5 bases from V and 0 bases from J, leaving 16 bases between. CDR1 is DFQATT and CDR2 is SNEGSKA in the germline V gene (reference sequence). This CDR3 contains 15 residues. This CDR3 reads CSALIVDPTNYGYTF. In DNA, the CDR3 is TGCAGTGCTCTTATTGTTGATCCCACTAACTATGGCTACACCTTC.

V is TRBV6-5 and J is TRBJ2-1; 9 positions match TRBD1. The CDR3 consists of 14 residues. Germline CDR1 is MNHEY and CDR2 is SVGAGI. With V trimmed by 0 bases and J by 7 bases, 1 base remained unmatched. This chain's CDR3 is CASSYSGQGNEQFF. CDR3 coding DNA: TGTGCCAGCAGTTACTCGGGACAGGGTAATGAGCAGTTCTTC.

V and J are TRBV4-3 and TRBJ2-1, with D perhaps TRBD1 (6 bases). V lost 0 bases and J 7 bases, leaving 10 bases between the germline ends. Per the germline V gene, CDR1 is LGHNA and CDR2 is YSLEER. This CDR3 has 14 amino acids. The CDR3 region is CASSQEGQGNEQFF. Written as DNA, the CDR3 is TGCGCCAGCAGCCAAGAAGGCCAGGGGAATGAGCAGTTCTTC.

This clonotype was counted only a few times. The rearrangement uses TRBV5-1 and TRBJ1-1; D ambiguous. V was cut by 3 bases and J by 5 bases, with 20 bases left in between. The germline CDR1 and CDR2 sequences are SGHRS and YFSETQ. The CDR3 has 16 residues. This CDR3 is CASSSGPPAGGTEAFF. In DNA, the CDR3 is TGCGCCAGCAGCTCGGGCCCCCCGGCGGGAGGGACTGAAGCTTTCTTT.

As concerns this clonotype: Likely a read error: the CDR3 ends without its conserved phenylalanine or tryptophan. The V gene is TRBV28, the J gene TRBJ2-2; D gene uncertain. CDR3 length: 11 residues. Trimming removed 5 bases from V and 2 bases from J, with 0 bases in between. Per germline, CDR1 MDHEN and CDR2 SYDVKM. Here the CDR3 reads CASSNTGELFS. DNA for the CDR3: TGTGCCAGCAGTAACACCGGGGAGCTGTTTTCT.

In its sample, this clonotype was seen a few times. V gene TRBV27 combines with J gene TRBJ2-5; TRBD2 matches at 10 bases. The CDR3 length is 16 residues. Per the germline V gene, CDR1 is MNHEY and CDR2 is SMNVEV (reference sequence). Germline trimming cut 2 bases from V and 3 bases from J; bases unmatched to any gene: 6. The CDR3 sequence: CASSLSGGALKETQYF. DNA of the CDR3: TGTGCCAGCAGTTTAAGCGGGGGGGCTTTAAAAGAGACCCAGTACTTC.

This clonotype turned up a few times. At one end, the junction sequence differs from germline, possibly due to a read error. J is TRBJ1-1 and V is TRBV7-6, with D unclear. CDR3 length: 13 amino acids. The germline CDR1 and CDR2 sequences are SGHVS and FNYEAQ. The DNA of the CDR3 is TGTGCTAGCAGCTTAATGAGCGGGACTGAAGCTTTCTTT. Protein sequence: CASSLMSGTEAFF.

The chain links TRBV6-2 or TRBV6-3 to TRBJ2-1, with 7 bases matching TRBD2. Germline trimming cut 0 bases from V and 7 bases from J; bases unmatched to any gene: 9. CDR3 length: 16 residues. The V gene's germline CDR1 is MNHEY and CDR2 SVGEGT. As DNA, the CDR3 is TGTGCCAGCAGTTACTCCCGATCATCCGGGGGGAATGAGCAGTTCTTC. This gives the protein CASSYSRSSGGNEQFF.

J is TRBJ2-7 and V is TRBV15; no clear D. Germline CDR1 LNHNV, CDR2 YYDKDF (reference sequence). The CDR3 spans 13 residues. Trimming cost V 1 base and J 7 bases, with 11 bases left between them. The DNA for the CDR3 is TGTGCCACCAGCAGAGTGCCGCTCGAGGAGCAGTACTTC. This codes for CATSRVPLEEQYF.

The chain couples TRBV7-6 to TRBJ2-5; 8 nucleotides agree with TRBD1. Germline loops: CDR1 SGHVS, CDR2 FNYEAQ. The V segment lost 3 bases and the J segment 0 bases; nucleotides outside the gene matches: 0. This CDR3 is 14 amino acids long. The CDR3 sequence: CASSLTGDQETQYF. CDR3 in DNA: TGTGCCAGCAGCTTGACAGGGGACCAAGAGACCCAGTACTTC. Using reference TRBV7-6 and TRBJ2-5 for the parts outside the CDR3, the full variable domain is GAGVSQSPRYKVTKRGQDVALRCDPISGHVSLYWYRQALGQGPEFLTYFNYEAQQDKSGLPNDRFSAERPEGSISTLTIQRTEQRDSAMYRCASSLTGDQETQYFGPGTRLLVL.

The J gene is TRBJ2-2, the V gene TRBV7-2; 7 positions match TRBD2. CDR1 and CDR2 from the germline V gene are SGHTA and FQGNSA. The CDR3 consists of 12 residues. Unmatched junction bases numbered 4, after V lost 8 bases and J lost 7 bases. The CDR3 protein is CASYPGGGELFF. The CDR3 DNA sequence: TGTGCCAGCTACCCGGGAGGCGGGGAGCTGTTTTTT.

V gene TRBV7-6 combines with J gene TRBJ2-7; TRBD1 might be the D (6 bases). Germline V gene data show CDR1 as SGHVS and CDR2 as FNYEAQ. This CDR3 contains 16 residues. Deletions cut 5 bases from V and 1 base from J, with 18 bases between. CDR3 nucleotides: TGTGCCAGCAGCAAACCCCGGGACATAAATTCCTACGAGCAGTACTTC. It specifies CASSKPRDINSYEQYF.

This clonotype was detected a few times. The rearrangement links TRBV7-9 to TRBJ2-5; TRBD2 matches 8 bases. Trimming at V came to 5 bases and at J to 5 bases, leaving 7 bases not matched to a gene. Germline values: CDR1 SEHNR, CDR2 FQNEAQ (reference sequence). The CDR3 runs to 14 residues. The CDR3 sequence: CASSALGGGETQYF. In nucleotides, the CDR3 is TGTGCCAGCAGCGCCCTGGGCGGGGGGGAGACCCAGTACTTC.

This clonotype showed up many times. The chain's CDR3 is CASSRALQGLGEQYF. In nucleotides, the CDR3 is TGCGCCAGCAGCCGAGCCCTACAGGGATTGGGCGAGCAGTACTTC. The rearrangement links TRBV4-1 to TRBJ2-7; a weak D match, TRBD1 (6 bases). V was pared by 4 bases and J by 6 bases, with 19 bases between. The CDR3 has 15 amino acids. The germline V gene has CDR1 MGHRA and CDR2 YSYEKL.

The rearrangement uses TRBV27 and TRBJ1-2; D is unresolved. The CDR3 sequence is 14 residues long. V lost 5 bases and J lost 2, with 12 bases in between. Germline V gene data show CDR1 as MNHEY and CDR2 as SMNVEV (reference sequence). The CDR3 region is CASSPGISNYGYTF. In DNA form, the CDR3 reads TGTGCCAGCAGTCCCGGGATCTCGAACTATGGCTACACCTTC.

This clonotype appeared a few times. The V gene is TRBV7-3, the J gene TRBJ2-2; a possible D gene is TRBD2 (6 bases). Trimming stripped 5 bases from V and 1 base from J, with 14 bases between. Per the germline V gene, CDR1 is SGHTA and CDR2 is FQGTGA. The CDR3 spans 16 residues. This chain's CDR3 is CASSPLGTWNTGELFF. CDR3 nucleotide sequence: TGTGCCAGCAGCCCACTCGGGACTTGGAACACCGGGGAGCTGTTTTTT.

Here the CDR3 DNA reads TGTGCCAGCAGCTTGACTAGCGGGTCCTACGAGCAGTACTTC. Its translation: CASSLTSGSYEQYF. The chain couples TRBV11-1 to TRBJ2-7; TRBD2 agrees at 10 bases. The CDR3 length is 14 residues. Germline CDR1 is SGHAT and CDR2 is FQDESV (reference sequence). The ends lost 3 bases at V and 1 base at J; junction bases unmatched: 0.

This clonotype was detected only a few times. V is TRBV6-6 and J is TRBJ1-5; D is uncertain. This CDR3 spans 15 amino acids. V was cut by 0 bases and J by 2 bases, with 8 bases left in between. Germline V lookup: CDR1 MNHNY, CDR2 SVGAGI (reference sequence). The CDR3 DNA is TGTGCCAGCAGTTACTCAGGGTTAGGCAATCAGCCCCAGCATTTT. It codes for CASSYSGLGNQPQHF.

This clonotype occurred a few times. The rearrangement uses TRBV7-9 and TRBJ2-1, with D possibly called TRBD1 or TRBD2 (5 bases each). This CDR3 contains 17 residues. The ends were cut back, 6 bases at V and 1 base at J, with 19 bases in the middle. Germline-derived CDR1 and CDR2 are SEHNR and FQNEAQ (reference sequence). CDR3 DNA sequence: TGTGCCAGCAGACTACTACCCGGGACGGGATCCTACAATGAGCAGTTCTTC. Amino acids: CASRLLPGTGSYNEQFF.

V is TRBV20-1 and J is TRBJ2-7, with 10 bases fitting TRBD1. This CDR3 spans 16 amino acids. The trim removed 0 bases at V and 3 bases at J, leaving 8 bases unmatched. CDR1 and CDR2 from the germline V gene are DFQATT and SNEGSKA (reference sequence). The CDR3 DNA sequence: TGCAGTGCTAGAGATGACGGGACAGGGGCTCTCTACGAGCAGTACTTC. Translation gives CSARDDGTGALYEQYF.

This clonotype was picked up a small number of times. CDR3 DNA sequence: TGCGCCAGCAGTTCCGGGACAGGGAATAACGGCTACACCTTC. This encodes CASSSGTGNNGYTF. V and J are TRBV5-1 and TRBJ1-2; 9 bases align to TRBD1. This CDR3 comprises 14 residues. The J segment lost 8 bases and the V segment lost 5 bases, leaving 10 bases of the junction unmatched. Germline V lookup: CDR1 SGHRS, CDR2 YFSETQ.

The chain is built from TRBV28 and TRBJ1-1; no clear D gene. Trimming removed 7 bases from V and 1 base from J, with 10 bases in between. The CDR3 length is 13 residues. Germline CDR1 reads MDHEN; CDR2 reads SYDVKM. CDR3 residues: CASNNDGNTEAFF. The CDR3 nucleotides read TGTGCCAGCAACAACGACGGGAACACTGAAGCTTTCTTT.

This clonotype was detected only a few times. The gene calls are TRBV7-2 and TRBJ2-1, with 11 nucleotides matching TRBD2. In germline, CDR1 is SGHTA, CDR2 FQGNSA. V trimming: 1 base; J trimming: 7 bases; junction bases outside the gene matches: 3. The CDR3 has 15 residues. The CDR3 coding sequence is TGTGCCAGCAGCTTAGTAGCGGGGGGGCCAAATGAGCAGTTCTTC. It encodes CASSLVAGGPNEQFF.